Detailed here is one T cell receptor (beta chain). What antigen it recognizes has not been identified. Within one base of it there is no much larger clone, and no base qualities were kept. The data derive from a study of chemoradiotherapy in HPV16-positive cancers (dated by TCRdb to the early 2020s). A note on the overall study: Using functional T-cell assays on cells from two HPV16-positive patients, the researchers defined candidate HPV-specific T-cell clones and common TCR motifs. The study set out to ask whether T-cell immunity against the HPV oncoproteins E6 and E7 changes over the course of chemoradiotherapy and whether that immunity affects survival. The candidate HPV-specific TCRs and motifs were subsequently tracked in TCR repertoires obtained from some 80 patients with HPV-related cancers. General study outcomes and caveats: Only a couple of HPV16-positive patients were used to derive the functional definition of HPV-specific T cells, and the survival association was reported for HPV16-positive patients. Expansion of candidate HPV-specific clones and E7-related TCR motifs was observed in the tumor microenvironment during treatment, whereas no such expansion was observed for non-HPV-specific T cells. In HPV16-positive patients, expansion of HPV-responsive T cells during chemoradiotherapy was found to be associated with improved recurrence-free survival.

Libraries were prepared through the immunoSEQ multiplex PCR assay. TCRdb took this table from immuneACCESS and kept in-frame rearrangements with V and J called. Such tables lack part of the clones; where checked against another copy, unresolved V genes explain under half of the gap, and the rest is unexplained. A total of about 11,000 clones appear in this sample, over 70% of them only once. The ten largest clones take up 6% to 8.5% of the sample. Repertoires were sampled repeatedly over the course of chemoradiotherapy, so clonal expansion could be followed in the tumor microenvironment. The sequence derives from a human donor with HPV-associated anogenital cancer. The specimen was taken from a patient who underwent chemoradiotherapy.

The CDR3 has the sequence CASSTGLAGGVEQYF. Here is the DNA: TGTGCCAGCAGCACGGGACTAGCGGGCGGTGTCGAGCAGTACTTC. The chain is made from TRBV7-2 and TRBJ2-7, with TRBD2 identical over 12 junction bases. Per the germline V gene, SGHTA is the CDR1 and FQGNSA is the CDR2. Taken from cysteine to phenylalanine, the CDR3 has 15 residues. Solely the CDR3 DNA is kept, with 45 bases framed from the first base. Germline trimming: 5 bases from V, 6 bases from J; junction bases outside gene matches: 8.